The present TCR beta chain was sequenced within a study of cytomegalovirus exposure and HLA in healthy donors. On the study more broadly: From donors who were HLA-typed, an early data release held approximately 91 million unique TCRs. Study observations and caveats: A previous analysis found most TCR beta V segments productive roughly 87% or roughly 30% of the time.

The PCR was carried out with 60 Vbeta primers and 13 Jbeta primers. The protocol was immunoSEQ multiplex PCR, while the TCRdb copy is restricted to in-frame clones and leaves out a portion. Of about 160,000 clones in the sample, around three quarters were seen once. Germline assignment: CDR1 SGHTA and CDR2 FQGNSA. The CDR3 is made up of 17 amino acids. V was clipped by 5 bases and J by 3 bases, with 20 bases between them. Turning to this clone: Its antigen is currently unknown.

This sequence joins TRBV7-2 and TRBJ1-5; D is uncertain. This receptor was obtained from a man between 40 and 49 years old in good health and CMV-seronegative. Sequencing used PBMCs. CDR3 residues: CASSISSTDTLNQPQHF. The CDR3 nucleotides are TGTGCCAGCAGCATATCATCAACTGACACGCTCAATCAGCCCCAGCATTTT.